The 12 T cell receptor beta chains below all came from one sample that was sequenced in a study of shared T cell receptors in the human thymus. The method was immunoSEQ multiplex PCR; TCRdb's version includes in-frame clones alone and lacks a portion of them. The sample consists of roughly 660,000 clones, around 89% of them appearing once. A further study also used this sample, focusing on human thymus T cells.

The sequencing sample was made of thymocytes. All receptors come from a boy less than two years old with a congenital heart defect.

A remark on this clone: Other DNA sequences in this sample translate to the same CDR3. V gene TRBV5-6 combines with J gene TRBJ2-7, with a possible D match to TRBD1 (5 bases). Germline V CDR1 and CDR2: SGHDT, YYEEEE. The V end lost 0 bases, the J end lost 2 bases, and 9 bases lay between the germline ends. This CDR3 has 14 residues. The CDR3 protein is CASSLGRATYEQYF. DNA of the CDR3: TGTGCCAGCAGCTTGGGCAGGGCGACCTACGAGCAGTACTTC. Complete variable domain (other parts from reference TRBV5-6 and TRBJ2-7): DAGVTQSPTHLIKTRGQQVTLRCSPKSGHDTVSWYQQALGQGPQFIFQYYEEEERQRGNFPDRFSGHQFPNYSSELNVNALLLGDSALYLCASSLGRATYEQYFGPGTRLTVT.

This clone was picked up one time. J is TRBJ2-1 and V is TRBV4-1, with D hard to call. V lost 2 bases and J 3 bases, leaving 14 bases between the germline ends. This CDR3 region has 16 residues. Germline V gives CDR1 MGHRA, CDR2 YSYEKL. CDR3 sequence: CASSQSLQDHYNEQFF. DNA for the CDR3: TGCGCCAGCAGCCAATCCCTCCAGGATCACTACAATGAGCAGTTCTTC.

This clone showed up just once. The CDR3 loop reads CASSIRPGQGDPTNEKLFF. CDR3 DNA sequence: TGTGCCAGTAGTATAAGGCCCGGACAGGGAGACCCTACTAATGAAAAACTGTTTTTT. This chain connects TRBV19 to TRBJ1-4, with 8 bases fitting TRBD1. CDR1 and CDR2 from the germline V gene are LNHDA and SQIVND (reference sequence). This CDR3 spans 19 amino acids. V shed 2 bases, J shed 2 bases, and the junction held 13 bases outside the gene matches.

This clone was seen only once. The rearrangement links TRBV7-2 to TRBJ2-2; 7 bases agree with TRBD2. This CDR3 is 12 amino acids long. The germline CDR1 and CDR2 sequences are SGHTA and FQGNSA. With V trimmed by 6 bases and J by 6 bases, 1 base remained unmatched. The CDR3 sequence: CASRLAAGELFF. CDR3 in DNA: TGTGCCAGCAGGCTAGCGGCCGGGGAGCTGTTTTTT.

This chain uses TRBV27 with TRBJ1-1; 7 bases align to TRBD1. Germline lookup yields CDR1 MNHEY and CDR2 SMNVEV (reference sequence). The CDR3 spans 15 residues. V gave up 6 bases and J gave up 2 bases; unmatched junction bases: 9. The CDR3 loop reads CASRHTGVNNTEAFF. The CDR3 DNA reads as TGTGCCAGCAGGCATACAGGGGTCAATAACACTGAAGCTTTCTTT.

The chain has TRBV29-1 and TRBJ2-3; TRBD2 might be the D (6 bases). The CDR3 consists of 15 residues. Germline V lookup: CDR1 SQVTM, CDR2 ANQGSEA. V gave up 7 bases and J gave up 1 base, with 18 bases separating them. The CDR3 DNA is TGCAGCGCTCCTTTTGGCCCGGGGGGCACAGATACGCAGTATTTT. As protein: CSAPFGPGGTDTQYF.

This clone was seen more than once but under ten times. The V and J genes are TRBV25-1 and TRBJ2-3; 10 bases line up with TRBD2. Germline V gene lookup returns CDR1 MGHDK and CDR2 SYGVNS. The length of the CDR3 is 15 residues. Trimming cost V 6 bases and J 4 bases; bases outside gene matches: 7. For the CDR3, the DNA is TGTGCCAGCAGGCTAGCGGGAGTGTTGGCAGATACGCAGTATTTT. Protein product: CASRLAGVLADTQYF.

This chain links TRBV27 with TRBJ2-7, with a tentative D call TRBD1 (6 bases). Per the germline V gene, CDR1 is MNHEY and CDR2 is SMNVEV (reference sequence). The V end lost 10 bases, the J end lost 6 bases, and 22 bases lay between the germline ends. The CDR3 is 14 residues long. The DNA for the CDR3 is TGTGCCAACGCCTCTCCGGGACAAGGGGGCGAGCAGTACTTC. This codes for CANASPGQGGEQYF.

The rearrangement links TRBV4-2 to TRBJ1-4, with 9 bases lining up with TRBD1. J was trimmed by 3 bases and V by 0 bases; bases with no gene match: 11. The CDR3 contains 19 residues. Germline values: CDR1 LGHNA, CDR2 YNFKEQ. The CDR3 DNA reads TGTGCCAGCAGCCAAGATAAGGGGGACAGGGATGGGGCTAATGAAAAACTGTTTTTT. Translated: CASSQDKGDRDGANEKLFF.

The rearrangement links TRBV10-3 to TRBJ2-1; the match to TRBD2 covers 12 bases. V shed 5 bases and J 8 bases; nucleotides not matched to a gene: 4. The CDR3 loop spans 14 amino acids. Germline CDR1 ENHRY, CDR2 SYGVKD. CDR3 nucleotides: TGTGCCATCAGTTATCGACTAGCGGGAGATGAGCAGTTCTTC. It encodes CAISYRLAGDEQFF.

The chain uses TRBV19 and TRBJ1-5; possible D gene TRBD1, 6 bases. The V gene lost 3 bases and the J gene lost 7 bases, with 7 bases spanning the gap. Looked up from germline, CDR1 is LNHDA and CDR2 is SQIVND (reference sequence). CDR3 length: 12 residues. CDR3 bases: TGTGCCAGTAGTATCCAGGGGCAGCCCCAGCATTTT. This encodes CASSIQGQPQHF.

This clone showed up just once. J is TRBJ2-7 and V is TRBV11-2; D is unresolved. V dropped 0 bases and J dropped 7 bases, with 19 bases sitting between them. The CDR3 sequence is 16 residues long. Germline V gene data show CDR1 as SGHAT and CDR2 as FQNNGV. In DNA, the CDR3 is TGTGCCAGCAGCTTAGATCCGGAAATGGGCACTCGGGAGCAGTACTTC. This gives the protein CASSLDPEMGTREQYF.